This TCR beta chain was found in a study of vaccination and CD4 T cells after COVID-19. General study findings and limits: Median SARS-CoV-2-reactive clonotypes rose from around 19 to 38, not significantly.

This CDR3 spans 14 amino acids. Germline V gives CDR1 WSHSY, CDR2 SAAADI. V was clipped by 7 bases and J by 9 bases, with 20 bases between them. About this clonotype: Antigen unknown.

Stated treatment: approximately 11-day PBMC culture with coronavirus spike peptide pools or control peptides (ViraFEST assay). The unexposed donor's CD4+ T cells were collected before the COVID-19 pandemic (2011-2018). Cultured CD4+ T cell DNA was sequenced using the Oncomine TCR Beta short-read assay. TCRdb used MiXCR to reprocess the PCR reads, holding one entry per CDR3 protein. The sample consists of about 8,400 distinct CDR3 sequences, about 45% of them appearing once. This sequence originates from a human donor in good health. The sequenced material came from CD4+ T cells from blood, cultured in vitro. The chain combines TRBV10-2 with TRBJ2-3, with D perhaps matching TRBD2 (6 bases). The CDR3: CASTDGGLIETQYF. CDR3 sequence (DNA): TGCGCCAGCACCGACGGAGGGTTGATTGAGACGCAGTATTTT.